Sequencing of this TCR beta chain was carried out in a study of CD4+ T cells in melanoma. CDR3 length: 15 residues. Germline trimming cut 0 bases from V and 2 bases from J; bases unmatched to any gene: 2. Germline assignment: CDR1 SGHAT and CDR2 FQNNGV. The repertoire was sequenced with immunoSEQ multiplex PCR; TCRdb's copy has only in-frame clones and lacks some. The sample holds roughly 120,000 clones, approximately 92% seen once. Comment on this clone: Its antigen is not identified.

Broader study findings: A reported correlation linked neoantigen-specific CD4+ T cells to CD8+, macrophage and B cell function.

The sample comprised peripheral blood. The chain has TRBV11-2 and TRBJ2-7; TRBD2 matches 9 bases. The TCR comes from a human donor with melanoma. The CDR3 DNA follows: TGTGCCAGCAGCTTAGAAAGCGGGAGGACCTACGAGCAGTACTTC. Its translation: CASSLESGRTYEQYF.